This T cell receptor (beta chain) originates from a study of T-cell reconstitution after alpha-beta-depleted transplantation in children. General observations from the study: After transplant, high TCRbeta diversity at day 60 in some patients arose from surviving recipient T cells and thymic progenitors. One year post-transplant, T-cell counts and diversity were largely derived from T cells produced anew. Expanded clones from the graft, numbering several hundred, reportedly supplied alpha-beta T cells about two months after transplant.

Unique molecular identifiers were incorporated when the TCRbeta library was constructed. MiXCR, run by TCRdb on the PCR reads, gives a single entry per CDR3 protein. The sample has 450,000 to 550,000 distinct CDR3 sequences; about 10% are singletons. This clonotype was found many times. Its target is unknown. This CDR3 has 17 residues. From germline, CDR1 is SGHRS and CDR2 YFSETQ. V shed 4 bases and J shed 1 base, with 15 bases lying between them. This specimen consisted of PBMCs, mostly from graft donor cells, obtained 180 days after TCRalphabeta/CD19-depleted stem cell transplant. The TCR originated in a female patient between 2 and 15 years old who had a stem cell transplant for aplastic anemia, so the T cells may come from the graft donor. The chain combines TRBV5-1 with TRBJ2-6; tentative D call: TRBD1 (6 bases). In DNA, the CDR3 is TGCGCCAGCAGCATCCTGACAGGCCCGTCTGGGGCCAACGTCCTGACTTTC. Translated, it gives CASSILTGPSGANVLTF.